The rows below give T cell receptor beta chains drawn from one sample of a study of graft-versus-host responses after intestinal transplantation. Repertoires were generated with immunoSEQ multiplex PCR, while TCRdb's copy carries only in-frame clones and drops some. The data hold 85,000 to 90,000 clones, with 85% to 90% observed a single time. For these TCRs, the target antigens are not known. Sequencing was performed on unstimulated CD4+ T cells sorted from spleen or lymph node cells, taken before intestinal transplant. These receptors were obtained from a human donor who received an intestinal transplant. CDR3s include the opening cysteine and the closing phenylalanine or tryptophan. The D gene is left open where the match is weak. Rows may omit the clone size; those that give it use once, few, many or a size class.

CDR3aa	CDR3nt	d_gene	abundance	v_gene	j_gene
CASSVGGGWVNTEAFF	TGTGCCAGCAGCGTTGGGGGGGGCTGGGTGAACACTGAAGCTTTCTTT	NA	NA	TRBV9	TRBJ1-1
CASSFGQGGEGGYTF	TGTGCCAGCAGCTTCGGACAGGGGGGGGAGGGTGGCTACACCTTC	TRBD1	NA	TRBV5-5	TRBJ1-2
CASSLGLAGHTDTQYF	TGCGCCAGCAGCTTGGGACTAGCGGGCCACACAGATACGCAGTATTTT	TRBD2	NA	TRBV5-1	TRBJ2-3
CASRTGQGVGYTF	TGTGCCAGCAGAACGGGACAGGGCGTGGGCTACACCTTC	TRBD1	NA	TRBV6-5	TRBJ1-2
CATSRDGSGGASGELFF	TGTGCCACCAGCAGAGATGGGAGCGGGGGGGCCTCCGGGGAGCTGTTTTTT	TRBD2	NA	TRBV15	TRBJ2-2
CASGNSPNYGYTF	TGCGCCAGCGGAAACAGCCCTAACTATGGCTACACCTTC	NA	NA	TRBV5-1	TRBJ1-2
CASSPTGGTAIAGELFF	TGTGCCAGCAGCCCCACCGGTGGGACAGCTATCGCCGGGGAGCTGTTTTTT	TRBD1	once	TRBV7-8	TRBJ2-2
CASSRGGPSYNEQFF	TGTGCCAGCAGCCGCGGGGGCCCCTCCTACAATGAGCAGTTCTTC	NA	once	TRBV7-3	TRBJ2-1
CASSPSSGNTIYF	TGTGCCAGCAGTCCTAGCTCTGGAAACACCATATATTTT	NA	NA	TRBV9	TRBJ1-3
CASSLAGNYGYTF	TGTGCCAGCAGCTTGGCCGGGAACTATGGCTACACCTTC	NA	NA	TRBV5-4	TRBJ1-2
CASSQPLTGATQREQYF	TGTGCCAGCAGCCAACCCCTTACAGGGGCTACCCAGCGCGAGCAGTACTTC	TRBD1	NA	TRBV14	TRBJ2-7